This T cell receptor beta chain was sequenced in a study of blood T cell repertoires in COVID-19. Whole-study context: Researchers got acute and convalescent COVID-19 samples from the United States, Italy and Spain. In each case, the material was cDNA or gDNA derived from T cells, B-cell-depleted T cells, or PBMCs.

In the authors' workflow: Reference gene primer amplification in the assay estimated nucleated cell counts. Here immunoSEQ multiplex PCR was the method, and the copy in TCRdb shows in-frame clones only, minus some. V and J calls and clone size are those listed in that table; D and trimming were worked out from the DNA. The repertoire holds some 98,000 clones, with 65% to 90% as singletons. Per germline, CDR1 SNHLY and CDR2 FYNNEI. V was trimmed by 8 bases and J by 1 base, leaving 9 bases between them. This CDR3 comprises 13 residues. The sample was peripheral blood. This receptor was identified in a man aged 70-80 years with active or convalescent COVID-19. V usage is TRBV2 and J usage is TRBJ1-5; D ambiguous. The CDR3: CASARGSNQPQHF. CDR3 coding DNA: TGTGCCAGCGCGCGAGGGAGCAATCAGCCCCAGCATTTT.